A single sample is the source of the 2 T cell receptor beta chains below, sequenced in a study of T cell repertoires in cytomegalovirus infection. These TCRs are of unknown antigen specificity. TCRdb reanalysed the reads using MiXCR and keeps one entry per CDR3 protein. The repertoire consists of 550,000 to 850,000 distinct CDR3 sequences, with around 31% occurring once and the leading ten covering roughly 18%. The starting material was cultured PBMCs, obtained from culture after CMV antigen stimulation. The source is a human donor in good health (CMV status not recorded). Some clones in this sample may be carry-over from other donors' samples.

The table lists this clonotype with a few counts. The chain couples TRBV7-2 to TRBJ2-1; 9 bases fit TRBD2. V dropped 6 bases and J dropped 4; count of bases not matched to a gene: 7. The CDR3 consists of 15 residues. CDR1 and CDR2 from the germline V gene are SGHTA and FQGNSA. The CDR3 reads CASRKVAGDYNEQFF. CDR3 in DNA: TGTGCCAGCAGAAAAGTAGCGGGAGATTACAATGAGCAGTTCTTC.

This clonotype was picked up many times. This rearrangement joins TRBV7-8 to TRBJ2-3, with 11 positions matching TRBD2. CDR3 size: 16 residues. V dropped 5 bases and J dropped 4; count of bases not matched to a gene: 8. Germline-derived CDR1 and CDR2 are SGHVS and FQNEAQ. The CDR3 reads CASSLIAGGTADTQYF. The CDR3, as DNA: TGTGCCAGCAGCCTAATAGCGGGGGGGACGGCAGATACGCAGTATTTT.